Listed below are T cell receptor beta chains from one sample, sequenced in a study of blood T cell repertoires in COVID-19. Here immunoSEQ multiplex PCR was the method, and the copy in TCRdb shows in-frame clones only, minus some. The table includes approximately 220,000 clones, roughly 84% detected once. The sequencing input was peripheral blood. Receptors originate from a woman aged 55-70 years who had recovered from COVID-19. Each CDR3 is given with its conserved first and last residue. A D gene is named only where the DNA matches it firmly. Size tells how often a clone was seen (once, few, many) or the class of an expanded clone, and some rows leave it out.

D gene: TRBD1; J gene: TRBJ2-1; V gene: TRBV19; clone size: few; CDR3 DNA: TGTGCCAGTAGTATAGAGCCGGGACAGGGCTTGTACAATGAGCAGTTCTTC; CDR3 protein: CASSIEPGQGLYNEQFF
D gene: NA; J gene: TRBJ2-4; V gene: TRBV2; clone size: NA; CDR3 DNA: TGTGCCAGCATTTCGGTAGCCAAAAACATTCAGTACTTC; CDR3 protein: CASISVAKNIQYF
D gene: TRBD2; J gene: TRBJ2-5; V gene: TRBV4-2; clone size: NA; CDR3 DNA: TGTGCCAGCAGCTGGAAGCCTAGCGGGGATCAAGAGACCCAGTACTTC; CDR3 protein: CASSWKPSGDQETQYF
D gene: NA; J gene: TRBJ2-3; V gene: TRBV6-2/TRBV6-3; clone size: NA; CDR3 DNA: TGTGCCAGCAGTTACTCGATATTCCAGGGGAAGTCAGATACGCAGTATTTT; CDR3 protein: CASSYSIFQGKSDTQYF
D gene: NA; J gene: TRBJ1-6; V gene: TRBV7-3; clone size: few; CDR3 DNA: TGTGCCAGCAGCTTTTTATATTCACCCCTCCACTTT; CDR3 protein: CASSFLYSPLHF
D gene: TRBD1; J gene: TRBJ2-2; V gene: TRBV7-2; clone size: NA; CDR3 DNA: TGTGCCAGCAGCTTAGCCCGGACAGGGGGCAGTGGGGAGCTGTTTTTT; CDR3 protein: CASSLARTGGSGELFF
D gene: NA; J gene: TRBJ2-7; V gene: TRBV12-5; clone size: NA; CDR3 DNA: TGTGCTAGTGGTTTCCTTCAGGAACGGCCCCACTACGAGCAGTACTTC; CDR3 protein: CASGFLQERPHYEQYF
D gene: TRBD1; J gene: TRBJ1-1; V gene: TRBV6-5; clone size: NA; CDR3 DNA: TGTGCCAGCACCCCACCGGGACAGGGGGCGGGGGCTTTCTTT; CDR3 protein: CASTPPGQGAGAFF
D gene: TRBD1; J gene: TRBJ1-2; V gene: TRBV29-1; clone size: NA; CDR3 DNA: TGCAGCGTGGGGGGACAGGGCCATGGCTACACCTTC; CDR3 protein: CSVGGQGHGYTF
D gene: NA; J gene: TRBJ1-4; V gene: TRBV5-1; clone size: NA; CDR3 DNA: TGCGCCAGCAGCCTCCGGGATGCATCCAGAGAAAAACTGTTTTTT; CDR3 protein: CASSLRDASREKLFF
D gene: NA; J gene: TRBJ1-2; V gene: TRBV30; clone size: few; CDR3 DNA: TGTGCCACGGGGGGCGATTTTTATGGCTACACCTTC; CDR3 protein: CATGGDFYGYTF
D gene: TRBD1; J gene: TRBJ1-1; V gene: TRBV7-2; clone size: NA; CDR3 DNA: TGTGCCAGCAGCTATGGACAGGGGACTGAAGCTTTCTTT; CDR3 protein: CASSYGQGTEAFF